Shown below are 18 T cell receptor beta chains from a single sample sequenced in a study of T cell responses to AZD1222 COVID-19 vaccine. The assay was immunoSEQ multiplex PCR, and TCRdb's table has in-frame clones only and misses some. In the table there are 130,000 to 150,000 clones, 85% to 95% of which are singletons. Sequencing used peripheral blood, obtained on day 0 of AZD1222 vaccination. Receptors originate from an adult in good health.

The chain recombines TRBV4-2 with TRBJ2-3; D may correspond to TRBD1 or TRBD2 (6 bases each). From germline, CDR1 is LGHNA and CDR2 YNFKEQ. There are 15 residues in the CDR3. Trimming cost V 10 bases and J 3 bases, with 20 bases left between them. CDR3 sequence (DNA): TGTGCCACTAAACCAGGGGAGGATGTGACAGATACGCAGTATTTT. Its translation: CATKPGEDVTDTQYF.

This clone was seen just once. This chain connects TRBV7-2 to TRBJ2-1; no reliable D call. Trimming left V 0 bases short and J 0 bases short, with 6 bases between. Germline V gene lookup returns CDR1 SGHTA and CDR2 FQGNSA. There are 15 residues in the CDR3. CDR3: CASSLATNSYNEQFF. The CDR3 DNA reads as TGTGCCAGCAGCTTAGCGACGAACTCCTACAATGAGCAGTTCTTC. The entire variable domain, with the rest obtained from reference TRBV7-2 and TRBJ2-1, is as follows: GAGVSQSPSNKVTEKGKDVELRCDPISGHTALYWYRQSLGQGLEFLIYFQGNSAPDKSGLPSDRFSAERTGGSVSTLTIQRTQQEDSAVYLCASSLATNSYNEQFFGPGTRLTVL.

This rearrangement joins TRBV7-3 to TRBJ2-7; 10 nucleotides match TRBD1. V shed 6 bases and J 2 bases; nucleotides not matched to a gene: 10. Germline V gene lookup returns CDR1 SGHTA and CDR2 FQGTGA. The CDR3 extends over 16 amino acids. In DNA, the CDR3 is TGTGCCAGCAGATCTACGGACAGGGGGAAACCCTACGAGCAGTACTTC. It yields the protein CASRSTDRGKPYEQYF.

V usage is TRBV7-3 and J usage is TRBJ2-7; the D is unclear. There are 13 residues in the CDR3. V was trimmed by 0 bases and J by 3 bases, leaving 6 bases between them. Germline V gene data show CDR1 as SGHTA and CDR2 as FQGTGA. The CDR3 DNA follows: TGTGCCAGCAGCTTAACTAGAGACTACGAGCAGTACTTC. It encodes CASSLTRDYEQYF.

The chain joins TRBV25-1 to TRBJ1-6, with unresolved D. Germline loops: CDR1 MGHDK, CDR2 SYGVNS. This CDR3 contains 14 residues. Trimming took off 6 bases at V and 8 bases at J, with 14 bases between the two ends. The CDR3 DNA follows: TGTGCCAGCAGGGCCTGGGAGGCGGATTCACCCCTCCACTTT. It codes for CASRAWEADSPLHF.

The chain couples TRBV7-2 to TRBJ2-3, with D possibly matching TRBD2 (5 bases). Per germline, CDR1 SGHTA and CDR2 FQGNSA. The CDR3 totals 14 residues. The V gene lost 8 bases and the J gene lost 0 bases, with 12 bases spanning the gap. CDR3 bases: TGTGCCAGCCGTTCGGGGTCTAGCACAGATACGCAGTATTTT. As protein: CASRSGSSTDTQYF.

The chain uses TRBV2 and TRBJ2-5; 9 bases line up with TRBD2. The CDR3 length is 15 residues. Germline V gene lookup returns CDR1 SNHLY and CDR2 FYNNEI. The V gene end was trimmed by 4 bases and the J gene end by 3 bases; junction bases not matched to a gene: 6. The DNA of the CDR3 is TGTGCCAGCAGTGTCCTAGCGGGAACGGAAGAGACCCAGTACTTC. This translates into CASSVLAGTEETQYF. Together with reference TRBV2 and TRBJ2-5, the CDR3 gives the full variable domain: EPEVTQTPSHQVTQMGQEVILRCVPISNHLYFYWYRQILGQKVEFLVSFYNNEISEKSEIFDDQFSVERPDGSNFTLKIRSTKLEDSAMYFCASSVLAGTEETQYFGPGTRLLVL.

This chain joins TRBV3-1 (or the pseudogene TRBV3-2) and TRBJ1-1; D remains unclear. The germline V gene encodes CDR1 LGHDT and CDR2 YNNKEL (reference sequence). Trimming left V 5 bases short and J 0 bases short, with 4 bases between. The CDR3 length is 12 residues. CDR3 residues: CASSNLNTEAFF. The CDR3 DNA follows: TGTGCCAGCAGCAACCTGAACACTGAAGCTTTCTTT.

The gene calls are TRBV19 and TRBJ2-6; the D gene is possibly TRBD1 (5 bases). The CDR3 length is 18 residues. The V end lost 9 bases, the J end lost 0 bases, and 21 bases lay between the germline ends. The V gene's germline CDR1 is LNHDA and CDR2 SQIVND (reference sequence). CDR3 amino acids: CASRQISALTSGANVLTF. The CDR3 bases are TGTGCCAGCAGACAGATCTCCGCCTTAACCTCTGGGGCCAACGTCCTGACTTTC.

The chain joins TRBV28 to TRBJ2-7; TRBD1 matches 12 bases. The CDR3 loop spans 14 amino acids. J was trimmed by 7 bases and V by 5 bases; bases with no gene match: 6. Germline-derived CDR1 and CDR2 are MDHEN and SYDVKM. CDR3 sequence reads: CASSQGQGAGEQYF. The CDR3, as DNA: TGTGCCAGCAGTCAGGGACAGGGGGCAGGAGAGCAGTACTTC.

The rearrangement links TRBV9 to TRBJ1-4; 8 bases line up with TRBD1. This CDR3 is built from 14 residues. Germline CDR1 and CDR2: SGDLS and YYNGEE. V lost 4 bases and J lost 3; bases outside the gene matches: 2. For the CDR3, the DNA is TGTGCCAGCAGCACAGGGGGTGCTAATGAAAAACTGTTTTTT. Translation: CASSTGGANEKLFF.

This rearrangement joins TRBV28 to TRBJ2-7, with 11 nucleotides matching TRBD1. CDR3 size: 15 residues. In germline, CDR1 is MDHEN, CDR2 SYDVKM. The V and J ends lost 6 bases and 3 bases, in that order; junction bases with no gene match: 7. The CDR3 is CASSPFGTGGYEQYF. For the CDR3, the DNA is TGTGCCAGCAGCCCGTTCGGGACAGGGGGCTACGAGCAGTACTTC.

CDR3 protein: CSVEDYARGLEGNTIYF. The CDR3 region has the DNA TGCAGCGTTGAAGATTATGCGAGGGGGCTGGAGGGAAACACCATATATTTT. The V and J genes are TRBV29-1 and TRBJ1-3, with 7 positions matching TRBD1. The CDR3 has 17 amino acids. V lost 0 bases and J lost 4; bases outside the gene matches: 12. Germline loops: CDR1 SQVTM, CDR2 ANQGSEA.

The V gene is TRBV6-5, the J gene TRBJ1-5; D may be TRBD1 (5 bases). CDR1 and CDR2 from the germline V gene are MNHEY and SVGAGI. V gave up 0 bases and J gave up 5 bases, with 11 bases separating them. The CDR3 contains 15 residues. This chain's CDR3 is CASSYSGVIDQPQHF. CDR3 bases: TGTGCCAGCAGTTACTCGGGGGTAATTGATCAGCCCCAGCATTTT.

The chain combines TRBV6-1 with TRBJ2-7; D unclear. The CDR3 consists of 13 residues. Per germline, CDR1 MNHNS and CDR2 SASEGT. V was pared by 2 bases and J by 3 bases, with 8 bases between. The CDR3 sequence: CASSENPRYEQYF. The CDR3 DNA follows: TGTGCCAGCAGTGAAAACCCACGCTACGAGCAGTACTTC.

The chain recombines TRBV4-1 with TRBJ2-1, with 9 bases matching TRBD2. In germline, CDR1 is MGHRA, CDR2 YSYEKL. Trimming took 0 bases from V and 6 from J; bases not matched to a gene: 6. The CDR3 has 16 residues. CDR3 coding DNA: TGCGCCAGCAGCCAAGAGGGTAGCGGGAGAGTCAATGAGCAGTTCTTC. It yields the protein CASSQEGSGRVNEQFF.

The rearrangement joins TRBV5-4 to TRBJ2-1, with 9 bases matching TRBD2. CDR3 size: 15 residues. Per germline, CDR1 SGHNT and CDR2 YYREEE (reference sequence). Trimming removed 2 bases from V and 7 bases from J; junction bases left unmatched: 7. CDR3 sequence reads: CASSFSGLALNEQFF. The CDR3 DNA sequence: TGTGCCAGCAGCTTTTCGGGACTAGCTCTGAATGAGCAGTTCTTC.

V usage is TRBV13 and J usage is TRBJ1-5; TRBD1 aligns across 7 bases. The CDR3 has 14 residues. Looked up from germline, CDR1 is PRHDT and CDR2 is FYEKMQ (reference sequence). The junction had 2 bases not matched to a gene; V was cut back by 0 bases and J by 6 bases. Here the CDR3 reads CASSLGAGGQPQHF. The CDR3 bases are TGTGCCAGCAGCTTAGGAGCAGGGGGTCAGCCCCAGCATTTT.